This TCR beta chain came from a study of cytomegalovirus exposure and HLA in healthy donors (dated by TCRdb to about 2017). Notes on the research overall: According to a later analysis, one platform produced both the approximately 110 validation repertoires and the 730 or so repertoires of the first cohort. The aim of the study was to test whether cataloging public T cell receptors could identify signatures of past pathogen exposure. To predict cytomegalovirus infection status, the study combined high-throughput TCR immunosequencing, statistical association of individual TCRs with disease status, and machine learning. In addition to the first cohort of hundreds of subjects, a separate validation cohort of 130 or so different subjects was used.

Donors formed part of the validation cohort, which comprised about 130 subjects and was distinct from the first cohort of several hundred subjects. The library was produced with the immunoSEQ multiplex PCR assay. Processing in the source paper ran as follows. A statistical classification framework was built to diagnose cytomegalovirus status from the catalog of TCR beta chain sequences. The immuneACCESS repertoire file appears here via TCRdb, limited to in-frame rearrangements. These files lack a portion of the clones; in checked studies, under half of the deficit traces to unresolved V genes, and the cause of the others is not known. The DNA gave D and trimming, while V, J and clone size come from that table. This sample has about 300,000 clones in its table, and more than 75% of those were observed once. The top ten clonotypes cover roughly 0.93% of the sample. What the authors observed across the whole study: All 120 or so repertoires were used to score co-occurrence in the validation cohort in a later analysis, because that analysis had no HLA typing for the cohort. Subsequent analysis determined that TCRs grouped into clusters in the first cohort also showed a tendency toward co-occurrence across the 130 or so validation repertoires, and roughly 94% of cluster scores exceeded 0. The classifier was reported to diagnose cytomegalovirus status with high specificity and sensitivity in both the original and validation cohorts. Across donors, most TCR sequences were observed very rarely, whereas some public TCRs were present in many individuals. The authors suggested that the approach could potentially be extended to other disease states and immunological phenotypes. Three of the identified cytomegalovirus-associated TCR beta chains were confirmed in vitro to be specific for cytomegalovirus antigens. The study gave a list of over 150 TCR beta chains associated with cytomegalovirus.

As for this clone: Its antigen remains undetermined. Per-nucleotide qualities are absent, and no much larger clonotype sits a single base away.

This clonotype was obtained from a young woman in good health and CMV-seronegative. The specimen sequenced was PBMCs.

This receptor has the CDR3 CASSFTGSSNTGELFF. The DNA reads as follows: TGTGCCAGCAGCTTTACCGGGAGCTCGAACACCGGGGAGCTGTTTTTT. The rearrangement joined TRBV13 to TRBJ2-2; TRBD2 is a possible D gene, resting on 6 matching bases. The CDR3, from cysteine to phenylalanine, totals 16 residues. Only the CDR3 portion is preserved as DNA: 48 bases, with reading frame beginning at the first base. The germline ends are 11 bases apart after V is trimmed by 3 bases and J by 0 bases. Taken from the germline V gene (reference sequence), the CDR1 and CDR2 loops are PRHDT and FYEKMQ.